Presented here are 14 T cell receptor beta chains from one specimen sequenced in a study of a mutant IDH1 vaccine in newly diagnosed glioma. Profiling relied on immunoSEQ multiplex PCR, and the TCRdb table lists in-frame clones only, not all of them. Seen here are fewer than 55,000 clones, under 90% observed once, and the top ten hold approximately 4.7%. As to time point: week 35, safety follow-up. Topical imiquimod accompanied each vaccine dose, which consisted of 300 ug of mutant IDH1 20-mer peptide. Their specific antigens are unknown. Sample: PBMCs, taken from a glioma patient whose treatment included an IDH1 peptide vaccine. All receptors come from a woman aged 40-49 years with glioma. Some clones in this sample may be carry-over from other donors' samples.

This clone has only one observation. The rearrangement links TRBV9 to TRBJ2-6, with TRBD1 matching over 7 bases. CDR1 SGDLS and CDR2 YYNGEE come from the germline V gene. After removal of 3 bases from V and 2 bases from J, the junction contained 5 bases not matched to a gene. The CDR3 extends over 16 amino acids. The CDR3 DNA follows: TGTGCCAGCAGCGCCCACAGGGGTACTGGGGCCAACGTCCTGACTTTC. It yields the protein CASSAHRGTGANVLTF.

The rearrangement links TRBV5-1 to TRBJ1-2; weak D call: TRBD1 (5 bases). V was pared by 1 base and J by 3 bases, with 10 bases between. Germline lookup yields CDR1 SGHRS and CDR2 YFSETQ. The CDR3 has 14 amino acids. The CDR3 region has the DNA TGCGCCAGCAGCTTGAAAGCCAGGGACTATGGCTACACCTTC. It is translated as CASSLKARDYGYTF.

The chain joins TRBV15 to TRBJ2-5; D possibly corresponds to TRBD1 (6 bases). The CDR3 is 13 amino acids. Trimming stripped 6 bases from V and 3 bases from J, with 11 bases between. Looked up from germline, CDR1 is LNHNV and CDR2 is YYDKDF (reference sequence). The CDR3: CATRDRLEETQYF. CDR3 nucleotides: TGTGCCACCAGAGACAGGTTAGAAGAGACCCAGTACTTC.

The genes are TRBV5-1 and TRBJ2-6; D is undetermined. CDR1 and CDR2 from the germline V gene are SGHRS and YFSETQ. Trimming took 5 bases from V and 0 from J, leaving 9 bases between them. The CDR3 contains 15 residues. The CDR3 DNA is TGCGCCAGCAGACCCGTACTCTCTGGGGCCAACGTCCTGACTTTC. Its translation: CASRPVLSGANVLTF. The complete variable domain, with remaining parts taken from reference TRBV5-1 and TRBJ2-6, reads KAGVTQTPRYLIKTRGQQVTLSCSPISGHRSVSWYQQTPGQGLQFLFEYFSETQRNKGNFPGRFSGRQFSNSRSEMNVSTLELGDSALYLCASRPVLSGANVLTFGAGSRLTVL.

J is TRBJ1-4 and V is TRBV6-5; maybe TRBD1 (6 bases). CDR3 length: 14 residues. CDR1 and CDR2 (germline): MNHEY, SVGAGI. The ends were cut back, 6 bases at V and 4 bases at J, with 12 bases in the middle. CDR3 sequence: CASSYGGINEKLFF. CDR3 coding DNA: TGTGCCAGCAGCTACGGGGGCATTAATGAAAAACTGTTTTTT.

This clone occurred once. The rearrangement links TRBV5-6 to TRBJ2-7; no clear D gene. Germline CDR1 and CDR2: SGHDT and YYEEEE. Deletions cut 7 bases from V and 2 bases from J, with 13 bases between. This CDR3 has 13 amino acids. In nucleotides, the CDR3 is TGTGCCAGCGCGCCGGGCGGTGCCTACGAGCAGTACTTC. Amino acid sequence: CASAPGGAYEQYF.

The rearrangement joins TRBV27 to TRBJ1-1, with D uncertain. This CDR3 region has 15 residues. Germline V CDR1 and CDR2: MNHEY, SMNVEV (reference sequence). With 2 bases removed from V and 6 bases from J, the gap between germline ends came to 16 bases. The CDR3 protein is CASSLGLMGKAEAFF. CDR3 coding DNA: TGTGCCAGCAGTTTAGGGCTCATGGGGAAAGCTGAAGCTTTCTTT.

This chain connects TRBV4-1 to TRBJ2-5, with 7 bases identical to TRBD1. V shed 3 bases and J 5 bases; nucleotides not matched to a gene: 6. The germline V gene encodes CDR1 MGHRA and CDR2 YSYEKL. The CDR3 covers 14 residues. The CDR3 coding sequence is TGCGCCAGCAGCCAGGCTACAGGGGTCGAGACCCAGTACTTC. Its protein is CASSQATGVETQYF.

Here the CDR3 DNA reads TGTGCCAGCAGCCCTCGCAGGGACACTGAAGCTTTCTTT. This translates into CASSPRRDTEAFF. The V gene is TRBV11-1, the J gene TRBJ1-1; TRBD1 might be the D (5 bases). The CDR3 spans 13 residues. With 5 bases removed from V and 3 bases from J, the gap between germline ends came to 10 bases. The V gene's germline CDR1 is SGHAT and CDR2 FQDESV (reference sequence).

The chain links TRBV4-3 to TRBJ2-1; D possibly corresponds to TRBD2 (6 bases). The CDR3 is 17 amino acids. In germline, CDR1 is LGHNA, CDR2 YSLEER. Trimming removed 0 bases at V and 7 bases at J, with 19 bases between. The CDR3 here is CASSQEGSSVPSNEQFF. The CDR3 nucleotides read TGCGCCAGCAGCCAAGAGGGGTCTAGCGTACCATCGAATGAGCAGTTCTTC.

In DNA form, the CDR3 reads TGTGCCAGCAGCCGCCGGGACTCAACTTACAATGAGCAGTTCTTC. This translates into CASSRRDSTYNEQFF. The chain has TRBV7-9 and TRBJ2-1, with D tentatively TRBD2 (6 bases). Germline lookup yields CDR1 SEHNR and CDR2 FQNEAQ (reference sequence). The CDR3 is 15 residues long. V was trimmed by 5 bases and J by 4 bases, leaving 15 bases between them.

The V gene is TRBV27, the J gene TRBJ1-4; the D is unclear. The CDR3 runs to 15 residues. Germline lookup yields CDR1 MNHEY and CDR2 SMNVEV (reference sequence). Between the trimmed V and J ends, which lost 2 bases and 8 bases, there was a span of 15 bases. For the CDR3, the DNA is TGTGCCAGCAGTTTAAGATCCCGTACTGCCGAAAAACTGTTTTTT. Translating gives CASSLRSRTAEKLFF.

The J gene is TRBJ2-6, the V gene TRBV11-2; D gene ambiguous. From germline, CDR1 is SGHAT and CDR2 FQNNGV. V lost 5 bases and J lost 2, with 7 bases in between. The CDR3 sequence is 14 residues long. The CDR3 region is CASSERTGANVLTF. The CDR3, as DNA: TGTGCCAGCAGCGAACGTACTGGGGCCAACGTCCTGACTTTC.

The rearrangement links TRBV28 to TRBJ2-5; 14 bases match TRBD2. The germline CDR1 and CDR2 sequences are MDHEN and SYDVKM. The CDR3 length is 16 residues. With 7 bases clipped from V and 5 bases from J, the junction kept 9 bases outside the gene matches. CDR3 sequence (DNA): TGTGCCAGCATGGGGACTAGCGGGAGAGGGGGTGAGACCCAGTACTTC. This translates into CASMGTSGRGGETQYF.